The source of this T cell receptor (beta chain) is a study of beta chain features in type 1 diabetes. Study-wide points: All four CD4+ subsets of Type 1 diabetes patients contained TCRB CDR3s that were moderately but significantly shorter.

V lost 10 bases to trimming and J lost 0 bases, with 11 bases between them. CDR3 length: 13 residues. Germline CDR1 reads SNHLY; CDR2 reads FYNNEI. Investigators reverse transcribed all isolated RNA, so they sequenced expressed TCRB transcripts. Measured with immunoSEQ multiplex PCR; TCRdb has only the in-frame clones, and not every one. The table includes roughly 100,000 clones, 25% to 35% detected once. With respect to this clone: Its antigen remains unidentified.

The receptor comes from a woman between 18 and 30 years old with type 1 diabetes. Sequencing was performed on central memory CD4+ T cells from blood. The genes are TRBV2 and TRBJ2-3; D might be TRBD2 (6 bases). CDR3 in amino acids: CATKRGSTDTQYF. CDR3 DNA sequence: TGTGCCACCAAACGGGGGAGCACAGATACGCAGTATTTT.